These T cell receptor beta chains were read from a single sample in a study of human T cells and chemical hapten exposure. TCRdb redid the calling of the RACE reads with MiXCR, one entry per CDR3 protein. The sample yields roughly 100,000 distinct CDR3 sequences, roughly 8% seen once. The sequenced material came from whole blood. These TCRs come from a female donor in good health. Some clones in this sample may be carry-over from other donors' samples. Each CDR3 is given with its conserved first and last residue. A D gene is named only where the DNA matches it firmly. Clone sizes are given selectively: once, few, many, or a class where the clone is expanded.

v_gene,d_gene,abundance,j_gene,CDR3aa,CDR3nt
TRBV28,.,many,TRBJ2-7,CASSWTGAYEQYF,TGTGCCAGCAGTTGGACCGGGGCCTACGAGCAGTACTTC
TRBV28,.,few,TRBJ2-5,CASSGIQTQYF,TGTGCCAGCAGCGGAATACAGACCCAGTACTTC
TRBV11-2,.,few,TRBJ2-3,CASSLGTALQDTQYF,TGTGCCAGCAGCTTAGGGACAGCGCTTCAAGATACGCAGTATTTT
TRBV24-1,TRBD1,many,TRBJ2-7,CATSDQGASSEQYF,TGTGCCACCAGTGATCAGGGGGCGTCATCCGAGCAGTACTTC
TRBV2,.,many,TRBJ1-5,CASSDGQLNQPQHF,TGTGCCAGCAGTGACGGGCAGTTGAATCAGCCCCAGCATTTT
TRBV4-3,.,many,TRBJ1-4,CASSLTLQNEKLFF,TGCGCCAGCAGCCTCACCCTTCAAAATGAAAAACTGTTTTTT
TRBV5-4,.,.,TRBJ2-1,CASTMDGTSDSYNEQFF,TGTGCCAGCACCATGGACGGGACTTCCGACTCCTACAATGAGCAGTTCTTC
TRBV3-1,TRBD1,many,TRBJ1-5,CASSQGDSPNQPQHF,TGTGCCAGCAGTCAAGGGGACAGTCCCAATCAGCCCCAGCATTTT
TRBV28,.,few,TRBJ1-5,CASSPKAGYSNQPQHF,TGTGCCAGCAGCCCCAAGGCGGGCTATAGCAATCAGCCCCAGCATTTT
TRBV6-5,TRBD2,.,TRBJ2-3,CATLAGVGLDTQYF,TGTGCCACGCTAGCGGGAGTAGGTCTCGATACGCAGTATTTT
TRBV30,.,.,TRBJ1-1,CAWSPGTLNTEAFF,TGTGCCTGGAGTCCCGGGACTCTGAACACTGAAGCTTTCTTT